Sequencing of this TCR beta chain was carried out in a study of blood T cell repertoires in COVID-19. Source study methods: It was from reference gene primer amplification that nucleated cell counts were estimated. Some clones are missing from TCRdb's copy, which holds only in-frame ones; the method was immunoSEQ multiplex PCR. That table gives V, J and clone size, and the DNA gave D and trimming. The table lists 150,000 to 200,000 clones, 86% of them singletons. CDR1 and CDR2 (germline): LGHDT, YNNKEL (reference sequence). The germline V and J ends were trimmed by 3 bases and 4 bases, with 10 bases remaining between them. The CDR3 has 13 amino acids.

Material for sequencing was peripheral blood. V is TRBV3-1 (or the pseudogene TRBV3-2) and J is TRBJ2-7; D is perhaps TRBD1 (6 bases). This receptor was identified in a man aged 60 to 75 with acute or convalescent COVID-19. CDR3 coding DNA: TGTGCCAGCAGCCACAGGGGAGAATACGAGCAGTACTTC. Translation: CASSHRGEYEQYF.